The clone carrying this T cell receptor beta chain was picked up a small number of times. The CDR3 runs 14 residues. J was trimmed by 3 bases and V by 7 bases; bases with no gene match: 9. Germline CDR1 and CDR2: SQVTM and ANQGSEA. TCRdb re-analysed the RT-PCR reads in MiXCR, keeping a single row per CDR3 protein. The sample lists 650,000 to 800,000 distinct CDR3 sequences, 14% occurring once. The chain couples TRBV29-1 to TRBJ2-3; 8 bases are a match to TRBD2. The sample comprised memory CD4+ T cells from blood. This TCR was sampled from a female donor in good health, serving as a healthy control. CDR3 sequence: CSAKRGPITDTQYF. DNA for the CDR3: TGCAGCGCCAAGCGGGGGCCAATAACAGATACGCAGTATTTT.